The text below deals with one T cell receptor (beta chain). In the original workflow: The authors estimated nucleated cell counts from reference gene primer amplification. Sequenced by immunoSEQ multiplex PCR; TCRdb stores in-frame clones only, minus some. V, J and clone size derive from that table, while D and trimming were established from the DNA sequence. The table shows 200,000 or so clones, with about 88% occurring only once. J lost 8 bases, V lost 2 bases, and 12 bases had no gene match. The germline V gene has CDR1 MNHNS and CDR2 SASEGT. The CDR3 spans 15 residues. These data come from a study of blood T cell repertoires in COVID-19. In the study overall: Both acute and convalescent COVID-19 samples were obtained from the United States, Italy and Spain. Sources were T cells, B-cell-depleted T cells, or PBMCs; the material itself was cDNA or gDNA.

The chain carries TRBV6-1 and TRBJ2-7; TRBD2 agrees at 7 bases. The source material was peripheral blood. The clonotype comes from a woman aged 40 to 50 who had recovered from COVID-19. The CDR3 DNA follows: TGTGCCAGCAGTGAAATCGCTAGCGGATCTACGAAGCAGTACTTC. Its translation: CASSEIASGSTKQYF.